The sequence of this TCR beta chain was determined in a study of PD-1 blockade in classical Hodgkin lymphoma (dated by TCRdb to the early 2020s). Notes on the research overall: Nivolumab dosing was 3 mg/kg intravenously every 2 weeks, continuing until either disease progression or unacceptable toxicity. The study used TCR beta sequencing and CyTOF to define a peripheral blood immune signature of response to PD-1 blockade in classical Hodgkin lymphoma. Paper-wide results and their limitations: Only a single clinical trial cohort was studied, and what caused the repertoire differences, possibly disease activity or prior therapy, remained undefined. Baseline TCR diversity was reported as lower in newly diagnosed patients than in healthy donors, and lower still in relapsed/refractory patients. Baseline diversity similar to that of newly diagnosed patients was observed in trial patients achieving complete response, whereas significantly lower diversity was observed in partial responders and progressors. A significant rise by C4D1 was seen in CD4+ but not CD8+ TCR diversity (p=0.0027 vs p=0.16), with the rise being most apparent in complete responders (p=0.02). Diversity was lower in patients who began nivolumab less than 1 year after ASCT, so these patients were left out of later analyses to avoid confounding by immune reconstitution.

The Qiagen DNeasy kit was used to extract genomic DNA from unsorted PBMCs and from the negatively selected CD4+ and CD8+ fractions. TCR beta CDR3 regions were amplified by immunoSEQ multiplex PCR using primers annealing to V and J segments. A synthetic immune receptor repertoire was used to minimize amplification bias, and any residual bias was removed computationally once sequencing was done. Per the original workflow: Repertoire diversity was quantified as the Shannon entropy index using custom Python scripts. Unsorted, CD4+ and CD8+ repertoires were examined separately, except in combined analyses, for which CD4+ and CD8+ sequences were merged in silico. A clone was considered expanded if an increase in frequency of at least 2-fold after treatment relative to C1D1 was found, and a pseudocount of 0.5 was applied to clones undetected at baseline. Clones with 0 or 1 copy at C1D1 were classified as singleton clones, and clones with 2 or more copies were classified as non-singleton clones. Clones expanded in unsorted samples were labelled as CD4+, CD8+ or unknown by matching protein sequences in sorted samples from the same patient. Wilcoxon tests on paired samples were used to test diversity changes from C1D1 to C4D1. What TCRdb holds here is the immuneACCESS table cut down to in-frame rearrangements. Part of the clones is not present; checked against another copy, under half of the missing clones reflect an unresolved V gene, and the others are unexplained. D and trimming come from the DNA, and the V and J calls and clone size come from that table. Within this sample are tens of thousands of clones, with roughly 89% of them counted one time only. Of the sample, 20% to 25% is held by the ten largest clones.

In light of the paper, this sample's time point label describes: cycle 1 day 1 (C1D1), immediately before nivolumab initiation. Every trial patient had relapsed following autologous stem cell transplantation, and prior brentuximab vedotin exposure was what differed among cohorts A, B and C. The trial cohort was composed of about 58 patients with relapsed/refractory classical Hodgkin lymphoma, for whom complete response, partial response or progressive disease was recorded as best overall response. Trial patients were treated with single-agent nivolumab in the multi-cohort phase II CheckMate 205 trial. Best overall response was determined by an independent review committee according to the 2007 International Working Group response criteria. Trial PBMCs were obtained immediately prior to nivolumab initiation (C1D1) and on therapy at cycle 2 day 1 and cycle 4 day 1. After peripheral blood was drawn into 8 mL Vacutainer Cell Preparation Tubes, PBMCs were isolated by centrifugation and then cryopreserved.

Concerning this clone itself: What this receptor recognizes is not known. Qualities for individual bases were not recorded, and no much larger clone is one base off.

As encoded in the germline V gene, CDR1 is SGDLS while CDR2 is YYNGEE. Including the terminal cysteine and phenylalanine, the CDR3 comprises 17 residues. CDR3 DNA is the only sequence kept; it has 51 bases, read in frame from the first base. V and J are trimmed by 4 bases and 9 bases, and the gene matches miss 19 bases of the junction. The sequenced sample was peripheral blood mononuclear cells (PBMCs), obtained at baseline. The rearranged chain carries TRBV9 and TRBJ2-1; the junction holds 7 bases that match TRBD2. The sequence came from a human donor with classical Hodgkin lymphoma. The CDR3 corresponds to CASSPLEGLAAVSEQFF. The base sequence is TGTGCCAGCAGCCCCCTAGAGGGGCTAGCGGCGGTCTCTGAGCAGTTCTTC.